This TCR beta chain was obtained from a study of cytomegalovirus exposure and HLA in healthy donors. Turning to the study itself: Some 80 million unique TCR sequences came from HLA-typed donors in an early release.

PCR employed 60 Vbeta and 13 Jbeta primers. Data came from immunoSEQ multiplex PCR; TCRdb stores just in-frame clones and leaves some out. The sample records around 150,000 clones, 80% to 90% being singletons. The CDR3 covers 14 residues. V lost 5 bases and J lost 1, with 6 bases in between. CDR1 and CDR2 from the germline V gene are LGHNT and FRNRAP. The sequenced sample was PBMCs. This chain links TRBV12-5 with TRBJ2-6; no reliable D call. The clonotype comes from a woman aged 40 to 50 in good health and CMV-seropositive. This CDR3 reads CASGLSSGANVLTF. CDR3 bases: TGTGCTAGTGGTCTATCATCTGGGGCCAACGTCCTGACTTTC.